This T cell receptor (beta chain) comes out of a study of shared clonotypes between healthy human individuals. The protocol was immunoSEQ multiplex PCR, while the TCRdb copy is restricted to in-frame clones and leaves out a portion. The sample yields some 1.5 million clones, 95% to 99% seen once. Looked up from germline, CDR1 is SGDLS and CDR2 is YYNGEE. Trimming pared 4 bases from V and 14 bases from J, leaving 25 bases between. The CDR3 is 15 amino acids. The sample was naive CD4+ T cells sorted from blood. Subset specified: CD45RA+ positively selected. The TCR originated in a man aged 25 to 40 in good health. The chain employs TRBV9 and TRBJ2-1, with a weak D call TRBD2 (9 bases). The CDR3 reads CASSLNMLAGQEEFF. Here the CDR3 DNA reads TGTGCCAGCAGCCTCAATATGCTAGCGGGACAGGAGGAGTTCTTC.